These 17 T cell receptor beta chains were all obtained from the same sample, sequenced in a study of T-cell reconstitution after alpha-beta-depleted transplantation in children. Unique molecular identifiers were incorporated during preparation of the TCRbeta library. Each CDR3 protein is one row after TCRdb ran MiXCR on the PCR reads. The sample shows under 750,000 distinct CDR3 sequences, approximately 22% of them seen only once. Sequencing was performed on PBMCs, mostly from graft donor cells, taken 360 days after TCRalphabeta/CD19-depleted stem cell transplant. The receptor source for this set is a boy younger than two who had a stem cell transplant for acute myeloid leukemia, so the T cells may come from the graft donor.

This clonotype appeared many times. The CDR3 here is CSVRGTDTQYF. Here the CDR3 DNA reads TGCAGCGTCCGAGGGACAGATACGCAGTATTTT. This chain links TRBV29-1 with TRBJ2-3, with a tentative D call TRBD2 (5 bases). From germline, CDR1 is SQVTM and CDR2 ANQGSEA. The CDR3 runs 11 residues. The V gene lost 6 bases and the J gene lost 3 bases, with 7 bases spanning the gap.

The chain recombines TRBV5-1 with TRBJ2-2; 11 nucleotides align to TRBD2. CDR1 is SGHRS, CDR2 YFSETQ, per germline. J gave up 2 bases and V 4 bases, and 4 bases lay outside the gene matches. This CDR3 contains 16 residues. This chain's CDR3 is CASSPSGGPNTGELFF. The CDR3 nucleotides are TGCGCCAGCAGCCCTAGCGGGGGGCCCAACACCGGGGAGCTGTTTTTT.

Here the CDR3 reads CASSLGGTENEQFF. DNA for the CDR3: TGCGCCAGCAGCTTGGGGGGCACGGAAAATGAGCAGTTCTTC. V and J are TRBV5-1 and TRBJ2-1; TRBD1 is a possible D gene (5 bases). Trimming took off 0 bases at V and 7 bases at J, with 11 bases between the two ends. The germline V gene encodes CDR1 SGHRS and CDR2 YFSETQ. The CDR3 is 14 amino acids.

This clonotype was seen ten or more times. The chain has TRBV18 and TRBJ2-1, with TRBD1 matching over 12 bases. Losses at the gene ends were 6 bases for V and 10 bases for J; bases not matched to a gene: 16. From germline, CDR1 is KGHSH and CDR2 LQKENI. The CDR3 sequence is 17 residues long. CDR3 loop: CASSHNQPGQGAREQFF. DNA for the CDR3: TGTGCCAGCTCCCACAACCAACCGGGACAGGGGGCACGGGAGCAGTTCTTC.

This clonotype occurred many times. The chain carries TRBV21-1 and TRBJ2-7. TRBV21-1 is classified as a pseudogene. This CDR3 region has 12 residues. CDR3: CASSAFLLNRYF. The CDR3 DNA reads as TGTGCCAGCAGCGCATTCCTATTGAATCGGTACTTC.

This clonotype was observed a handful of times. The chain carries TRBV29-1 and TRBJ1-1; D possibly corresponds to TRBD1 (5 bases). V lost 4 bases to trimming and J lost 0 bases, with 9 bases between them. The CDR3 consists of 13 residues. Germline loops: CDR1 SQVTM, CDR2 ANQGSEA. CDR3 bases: TGCAGCGTTGCCCCAGGGATGAACACTGAAGCTTTCTTT. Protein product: CSVAPGMNTEAFF. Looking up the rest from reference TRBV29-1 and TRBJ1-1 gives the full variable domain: SAVISQKPSRDICQRGTSLTIQCQVDSQVTMMFWYRQQPGQSLTLIATANQGSEATYESGFVIDKFPISRPNLTFSTLTVSNMSPEDSSIYLCSVAPGMNTEAFFGQGTRLTVV.

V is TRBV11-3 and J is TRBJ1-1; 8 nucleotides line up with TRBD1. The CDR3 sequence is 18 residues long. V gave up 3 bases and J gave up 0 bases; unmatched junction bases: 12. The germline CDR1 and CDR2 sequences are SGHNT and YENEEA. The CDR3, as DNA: TGTGCCAGCAGCTTCGGTGGGCGGACAGGGCTGTTGAACACTGAAGCTTTCTTT. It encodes CASSFGGRTGLLNTEAFF.

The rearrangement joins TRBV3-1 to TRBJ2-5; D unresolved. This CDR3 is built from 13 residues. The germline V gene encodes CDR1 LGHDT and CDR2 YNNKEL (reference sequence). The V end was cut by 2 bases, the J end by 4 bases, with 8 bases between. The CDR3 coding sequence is TGTGCCAGCAGCCAACGGACCAGAGAGACCCAGTACTTC. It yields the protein CASSQRTRETQYF.

The CDR3 bases are TGTGCCTGGAGTCCAGGAGATACGCAGTATTTT. Protein: CAWSPGDTQYF. V and J are TRBV30 and TRBJ2-3; D is uncertain. The CDR3 is 11 amino acids. With 2 bases removed from V and 5 bases from J, the gap between germline ends came to 5 bases. CDR1 and CDR2 (germline): GTSNPN, SVGIG (reference sequence).

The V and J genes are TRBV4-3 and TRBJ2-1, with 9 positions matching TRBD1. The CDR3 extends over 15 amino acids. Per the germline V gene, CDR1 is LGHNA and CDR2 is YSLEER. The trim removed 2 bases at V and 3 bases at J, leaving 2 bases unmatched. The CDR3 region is CASSQRQGGYNEQFF. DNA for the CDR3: TGCGCCAGCAGCCAACGACAGGGGGGCTACAATGAGCAGTTCTTC.

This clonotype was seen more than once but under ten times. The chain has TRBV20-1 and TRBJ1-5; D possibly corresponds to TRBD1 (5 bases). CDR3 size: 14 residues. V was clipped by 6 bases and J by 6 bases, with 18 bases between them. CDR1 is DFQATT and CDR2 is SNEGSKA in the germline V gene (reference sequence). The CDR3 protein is CSASPGLLGQPQHF. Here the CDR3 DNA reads TGCAGTGCAAGCCCGGGGCTATTGGGTCAGCCCCAGCATTTT.

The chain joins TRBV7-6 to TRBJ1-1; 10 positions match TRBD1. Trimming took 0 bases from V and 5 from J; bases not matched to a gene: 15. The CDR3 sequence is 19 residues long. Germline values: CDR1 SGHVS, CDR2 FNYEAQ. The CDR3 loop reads CASSLAGLRGTGVWTEAFF. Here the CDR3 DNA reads TGTGCCAGCAGCTTAGCTGGGTTGAGAGGGACAGGGGTGTGGACTGAAGCTTTCTTT. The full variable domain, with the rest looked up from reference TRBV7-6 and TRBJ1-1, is GAGVSQSPRYKVTKRGQDVALRCDPISGHVSLYWYRQALGQGPEFLTYFNYEAQQDKSGLPNDRFSAERPEGSISTLTIQRTEQRDSAMYRCASSLAGLRGTGVWTEAFFGQGTRLTVV.

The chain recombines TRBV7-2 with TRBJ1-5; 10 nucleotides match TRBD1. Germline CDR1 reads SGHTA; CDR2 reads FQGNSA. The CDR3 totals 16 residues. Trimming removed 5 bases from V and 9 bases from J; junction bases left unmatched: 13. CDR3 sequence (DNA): TGTGCCAGCAGCCTCGCGGGGACAGGGGTTCGAGGGCCCCAGCATTTT. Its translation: CASSLAGTGVRGPQHF. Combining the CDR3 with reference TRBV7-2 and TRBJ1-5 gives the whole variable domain GAGVSQSPSNKVTEKGKDVELRCDPISGHTALYWYRQSLGQGLEFLIYFQGNSAPDKSGLPSDRFSAERTGGSVSTLTIQRTQQEDSAVYLCASSLAGTGVRGPQHFGDGTRLSIL.

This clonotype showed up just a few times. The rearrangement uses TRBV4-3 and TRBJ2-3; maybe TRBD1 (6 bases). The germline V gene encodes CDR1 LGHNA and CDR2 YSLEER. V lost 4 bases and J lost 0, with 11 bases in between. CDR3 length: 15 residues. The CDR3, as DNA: TGCGCCAGCAGCCGGCGACAGGTCAGCACAGATACGCAGTATTTT. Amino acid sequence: CASSRRQVSTDTQYF.

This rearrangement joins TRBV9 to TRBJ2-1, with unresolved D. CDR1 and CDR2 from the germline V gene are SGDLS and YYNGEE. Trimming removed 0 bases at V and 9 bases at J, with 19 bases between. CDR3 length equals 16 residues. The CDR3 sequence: CASSVEGSEFGFEQFF. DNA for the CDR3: TGTGCCAGCAGCGTAGAAGGTAGTGAATTTGGTTTTGAGCAGTTCTTC.

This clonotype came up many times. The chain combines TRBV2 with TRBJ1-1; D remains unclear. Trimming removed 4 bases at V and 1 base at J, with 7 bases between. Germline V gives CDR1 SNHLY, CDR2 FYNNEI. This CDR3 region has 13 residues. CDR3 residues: CASSAPGNTEAFF. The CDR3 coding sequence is TGTGCCAGCAGTGCCCCCGGGAACACTGAAGCTTTCTTT. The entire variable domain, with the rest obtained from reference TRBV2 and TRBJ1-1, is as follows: EPEVTQTPSHQVTQMGQEVILRCVPISNHLYFYWYRQILGQKVEFLVSFYNNEISEKSEIFDDQFSVERPDGSNFTLKIRSTKLEDSAMYFCASSAPGNTEAFFGQGTRLTVV.

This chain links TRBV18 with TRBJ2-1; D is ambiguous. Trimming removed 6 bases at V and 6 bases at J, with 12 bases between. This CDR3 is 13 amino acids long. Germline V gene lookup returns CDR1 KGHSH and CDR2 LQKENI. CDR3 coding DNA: TGTGCCAGCTCGCCATCTCTCAGCAATGAGCAGTTCTTC. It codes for CASSPSLSNEQFF.